A selection of T cell receptor beta chains follows, all from one sample in a study of T-cell reconstitution after alpha-beta-depleted transplantation in children. Using its own MiXCR run on the PCR reads, TCRdb lists one record per CDR3 protein. The repertoire has about 250,000 distinct CDR3 sequences, more than 20% of them found once; the top ten carry about 5%. The source was PBMCs, mostly from graft donor cells, collected 360 days after TCRalphabeta/CD19-depleted stem cell transplant. These TCRs come from a female patient aged 2-9 years who had a stem cell transplant for congenital amegakaryocytic thrombocytopenia, so the T cells may come from the graft donor. CDR3s include the opening cysteine and the closing phenylalanine or tryptophan. The D gene is left open where the match is weak. Part of the rows lack a size; the others show once, few, many or a class for expanded clones.

DNA | CDR3 | J | D | length | size | V
TGCGCCAGCAGCTTTACTAGCGCCAACACCGGGGAGCTGTTTTTT | CASSFTSANTGELFF | TRBJ2-2 | TRBD2 | 15 | few | TRBV5-1
TGTGCCATGGGCTTCGGGATCTTCTGGCGCTACAATGAGCAGTTCTTC | CAMGFGIFWRYNEQFF | TRBJ2-1 | - | 16 | - | TRBV10-3
TGTGCCAGCAGCCACAGGAGTGGCTACACCTTC | CASSHRSGYTF | TRBJ1-2 | - | 11 | - | TRBV12-3/TRBV12-4
TGTGCCAGCTCACCCAACGGGGGCCTCACCGGGGAGCTGTTTTTT | CASSPNGGLTGELFF | TRBJ2-2 | - | 15 | once | TRBV18
TGCGCCAGCACGGACACTCTCTCCTACGAGCAGTACTTC | CASTDTLSYEQYF | TRBJ2-7 | - | 13 | few | TRBV5-1
TGTGCCAGCAGTGAAGCGCTTCTAGTGGTTTCGGTGGAGACCCAGTACTTC | CASSEALLVVSVETQYF | TRBJ2-5 | - | 17 | - | TRBV2
TGTGCCATCAGTGAGGTGGGGGCCTCCTACGAGCAGTACTTC | CAISEVGASYEQYF | TRBJ2-7 | - | 14 | - | TRBV10-3
TGCAGCGTTGATGTAGCAGGATCTAATGAAAAACTGTTTTTT | CSVDVAGSNEKLFF | TRBJ1-4 | - | 14 | many | TRBV29-1
TGTGCCAGCAGGGAGGTCTTTCACGAGCAGTACTTC | CASREVFHEQYF | TRBJ2-7 | - | 12 | few | TRBV6-2/TRBV6-3
TGTGCCAGCAGCCCCCCACCAGAGAATGAAAAACTGTTTTTT | CASSPPPENEKLFF | TRBJ1-4 | - | 14 | - | TRBV7-9
TGTGCCAGGCGCAGAGATACGCAGTATTTT | CARRRDTQYF | TRBJ2-3 | - | 10 | - | TRBV28
TGTGCCAGCAGCGGTCTGACAGGGGGCTACGAGCAGTACTTC | CASSGLTGGYEQYF | TRBJ2-7 | TRBD1 | 14 | - | TRBV7-9
TGTGCCAGCAGCCAAACCACGTGGGGGGCTAGCGGGGAGTCGGGCACAGATACGCAGTATTTT | CASSQTTWGASGESGTDTQYF | TRBJ2-3 | TRBD2 | 21 | few | TRBV6-4
TGTGCCAGCAGTGTAGCAGGGGCCTACGAGCAGTACTTC | CASSVAGAYEQYF | TRBJ2-7 | - | 13 | - | TRBV6-1
TGCAGTGCTAGCCCGGGACGGTTGAACACTGAAGCTTTCTTT | CSASPGRLNTEAFF | TRBJ1-1 | - | 14 | few | TRBV20-1
TGTGCCACCAGCAGAGGCGGGAGCTACCACGAGCAGTACTTC | CATSRGGSYHEQYF | TRBJ2-7 | TRBD2 | 14 | once | TRBV15
TGCGCCAGCAGCTTGTCATCGGGACTAGCGATAAAAGAGACCCAGTACTTC | CASSLSSGLAIKETQYF | TRBJ2-5 | TRBD2 | 17 | few | TRBV5-1
TGTGCCAGCAGCTTAGTTGTTCGTGGGGAGACCCAGTACTTC | CASSLVVRGETQYF | TRBJ2-5 | - | 14 | - | TRBV7-8
TGTGCCAGCAGCTTAGAGGGGTCGGGGGGTCAGCCCCAGCATTTT | CASSLEGSGGQPQHF | TRBJ1-5 | - | 15 | few | TRBV7-8